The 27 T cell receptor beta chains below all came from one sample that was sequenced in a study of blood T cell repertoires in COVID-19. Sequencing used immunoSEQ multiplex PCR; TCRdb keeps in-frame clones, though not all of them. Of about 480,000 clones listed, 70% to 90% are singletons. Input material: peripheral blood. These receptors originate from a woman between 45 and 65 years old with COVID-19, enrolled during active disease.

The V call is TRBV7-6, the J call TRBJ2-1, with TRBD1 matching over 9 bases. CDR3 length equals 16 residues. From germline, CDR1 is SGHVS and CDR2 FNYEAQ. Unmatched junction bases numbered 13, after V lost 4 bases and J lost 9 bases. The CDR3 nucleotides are TGTGCCAGCAGCTCACTTCCGGGACAGGGAATGGGTGAGCAGTTCTTC. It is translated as CASSSLPGQGMGEQFF.

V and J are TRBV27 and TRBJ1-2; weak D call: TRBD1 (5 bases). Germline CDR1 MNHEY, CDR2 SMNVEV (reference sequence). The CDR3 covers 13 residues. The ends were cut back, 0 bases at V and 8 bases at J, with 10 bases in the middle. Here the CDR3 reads CASSLSGTWGYTF. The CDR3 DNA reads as TGTGCCAGCAGTTTATCGGGGACTTGGGGCTACACCTTC.

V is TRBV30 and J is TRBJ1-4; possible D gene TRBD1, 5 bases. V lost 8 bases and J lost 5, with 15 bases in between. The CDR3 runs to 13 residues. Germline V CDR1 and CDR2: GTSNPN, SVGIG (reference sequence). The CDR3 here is CAEGVAENEKLFF. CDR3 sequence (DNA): TGTGCCGAAGGGGTGGCCGAGAATGAAAAACTGTTTTTT.

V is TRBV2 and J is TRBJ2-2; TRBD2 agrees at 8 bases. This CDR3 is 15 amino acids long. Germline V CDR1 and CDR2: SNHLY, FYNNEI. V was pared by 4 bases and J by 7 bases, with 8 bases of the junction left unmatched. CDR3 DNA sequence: TGTGCCAGCAGTGGCCAGCGGGGGTTTAACGGGGAGCTGTTTTTT. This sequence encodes CASSGQRGFNGELFF.

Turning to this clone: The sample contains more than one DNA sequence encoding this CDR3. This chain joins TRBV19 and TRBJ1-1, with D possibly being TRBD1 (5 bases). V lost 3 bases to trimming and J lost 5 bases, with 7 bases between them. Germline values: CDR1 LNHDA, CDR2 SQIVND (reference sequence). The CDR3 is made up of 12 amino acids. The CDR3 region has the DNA TGTGCCAGTAGTATGGGGGGAACTGAAGCTTTCTTT. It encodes CASSMGGTEAFF.

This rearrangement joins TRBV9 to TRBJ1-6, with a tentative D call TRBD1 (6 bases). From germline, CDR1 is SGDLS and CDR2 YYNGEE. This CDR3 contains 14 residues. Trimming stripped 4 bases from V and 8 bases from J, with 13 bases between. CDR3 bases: TGTGCCAGCAGCCTACAGGGAAGAGATTCACCCCTCCACTTT. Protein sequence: CASSLQGRDSPLHF. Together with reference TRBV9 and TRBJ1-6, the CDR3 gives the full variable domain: DSGVTQTPKHLITATGQRVTLRCSPRSGDLSVYWYQQSLDQGLQFLIQYYNGEERAKGNILERFSAQQFPDLHSELNLSSLELGDSALYFCASSLQGRDSPLHFGNGTRLTVT.

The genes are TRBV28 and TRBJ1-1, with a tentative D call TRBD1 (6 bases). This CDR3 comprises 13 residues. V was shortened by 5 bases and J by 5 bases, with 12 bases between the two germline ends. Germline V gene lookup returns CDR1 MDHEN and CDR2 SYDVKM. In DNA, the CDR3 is TGTGCCAGCAGTAGGGGGAAAGGGACTGAAGCTTTCTTT. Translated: CASSRGKGTEAFF.

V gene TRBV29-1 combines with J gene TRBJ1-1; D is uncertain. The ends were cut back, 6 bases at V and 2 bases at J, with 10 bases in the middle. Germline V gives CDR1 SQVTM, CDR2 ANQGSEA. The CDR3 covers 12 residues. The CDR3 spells CSVEQSNTEAFF. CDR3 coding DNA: TGCAGCGTCGAACAGTCAAACACTGAAGCTTTCTTT.

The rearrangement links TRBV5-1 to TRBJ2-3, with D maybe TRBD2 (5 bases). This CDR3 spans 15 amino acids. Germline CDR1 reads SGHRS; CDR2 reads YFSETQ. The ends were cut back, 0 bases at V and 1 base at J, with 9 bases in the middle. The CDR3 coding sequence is TGCGCCAGCAGCTTGGATTTGCGGGGCACAGATACGCAGTATTTT. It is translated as CASSLDLRGTDTQYF.

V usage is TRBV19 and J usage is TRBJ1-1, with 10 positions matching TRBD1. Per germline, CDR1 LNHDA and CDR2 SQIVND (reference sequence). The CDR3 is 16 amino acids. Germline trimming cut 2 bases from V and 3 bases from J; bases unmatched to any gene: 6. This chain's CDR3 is CASSIRKGQGDTEAFF. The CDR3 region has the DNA TGTGCCAGTAGTATAAGGAAAGGACAGGGGGACACTGAAGCTTTCTTT.

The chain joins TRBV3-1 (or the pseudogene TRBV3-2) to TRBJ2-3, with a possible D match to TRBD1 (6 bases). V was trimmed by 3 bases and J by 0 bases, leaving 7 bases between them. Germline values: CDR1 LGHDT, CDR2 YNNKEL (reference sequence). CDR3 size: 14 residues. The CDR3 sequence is CASSQGASTDTQYF. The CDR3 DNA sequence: TGTGCCAGCAGCCAGGGGGCTAGCACAGATACGCAGTATTTT.

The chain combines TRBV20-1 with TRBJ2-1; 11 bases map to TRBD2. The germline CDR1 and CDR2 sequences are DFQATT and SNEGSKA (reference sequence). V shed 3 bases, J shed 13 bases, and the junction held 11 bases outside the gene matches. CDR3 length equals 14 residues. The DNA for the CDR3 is TGCAGTGCTAGTCCGAGGACTAGCGGGCGTTCCCAGTTCTTC. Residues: CSASPRTSGRSQFF.

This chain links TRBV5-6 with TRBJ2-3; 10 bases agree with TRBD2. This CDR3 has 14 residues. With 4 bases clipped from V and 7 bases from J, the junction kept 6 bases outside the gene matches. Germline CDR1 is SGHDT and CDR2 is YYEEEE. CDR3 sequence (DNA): TGTGCCAGCAGCAATAGCGGGGGGCTATATACGCAGTATTTT. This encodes CASSNSGGLYTQYF.

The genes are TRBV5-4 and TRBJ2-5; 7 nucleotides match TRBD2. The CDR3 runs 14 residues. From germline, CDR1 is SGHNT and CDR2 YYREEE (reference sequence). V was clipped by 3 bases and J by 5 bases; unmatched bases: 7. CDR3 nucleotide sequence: TGTGCCAGCAGCTCCCGCGGGGAGGGCGAGACCCAGTACTTC. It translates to CASSSRGEGETQYF.

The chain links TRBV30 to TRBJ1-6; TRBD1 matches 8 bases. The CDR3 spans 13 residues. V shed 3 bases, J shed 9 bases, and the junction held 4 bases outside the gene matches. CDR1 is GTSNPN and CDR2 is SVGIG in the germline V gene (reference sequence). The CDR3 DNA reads TGTGCCTGGAGGCTGGACAGGGCTTCACCCCTCCACTTT. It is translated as CAWRLDRASPLHF.

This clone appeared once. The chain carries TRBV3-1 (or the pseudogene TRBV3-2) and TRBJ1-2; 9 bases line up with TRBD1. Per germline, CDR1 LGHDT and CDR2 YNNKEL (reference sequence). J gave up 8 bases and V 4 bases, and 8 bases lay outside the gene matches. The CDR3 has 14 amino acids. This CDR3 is CASSPGDRAGGYTF. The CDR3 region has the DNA TGTGCCAGCAGCCCTGGGGACAGGGCGGGAGGCTACACCTTC.

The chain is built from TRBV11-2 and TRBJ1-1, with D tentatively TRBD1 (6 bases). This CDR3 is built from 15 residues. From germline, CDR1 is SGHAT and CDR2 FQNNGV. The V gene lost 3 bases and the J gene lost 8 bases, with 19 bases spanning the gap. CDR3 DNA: TGTGCCAGCAGCTTGGGGAGGGGCACCGGGACAGAAGCTTTCTTT. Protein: CASSLGRGTGTEAFF.

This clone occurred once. CDR3 sequence reads: CASSEMGLAGYNEQFF. CDR3 nucleotides: TGTGCCAGCAGTGAAATGGGACTAGCGGGCTACAATGAGCAGTTCTTC. The V and J genes are TRBV6-1 and TRBJ2-1; 12 nucleotides align to TRBD2. Germline CDR1 MNHNS, CDR2 SASEGT. Unmatched junction bases numbered 2, after V lost 2 bases and J lost 3 bases. The CDR3 is 16 amino acids.

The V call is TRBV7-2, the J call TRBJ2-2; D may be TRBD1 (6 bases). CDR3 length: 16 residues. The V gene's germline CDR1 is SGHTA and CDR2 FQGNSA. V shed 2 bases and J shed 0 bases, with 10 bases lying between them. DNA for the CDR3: TGTGCCAGCAGCTTACTTGGGGGCGCGAACACCGGGGAGCTGTTTTTT. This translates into CASSLLGGANTGELFF.

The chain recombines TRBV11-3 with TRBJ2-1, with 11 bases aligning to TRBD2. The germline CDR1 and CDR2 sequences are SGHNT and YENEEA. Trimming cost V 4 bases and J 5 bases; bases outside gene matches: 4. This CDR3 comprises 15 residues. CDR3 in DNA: TGTGCCAGCAGCTGGGGGACTAGCGGAGACAATGAGCAGTTCTTC. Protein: CASSWGTSGDNEQFF.

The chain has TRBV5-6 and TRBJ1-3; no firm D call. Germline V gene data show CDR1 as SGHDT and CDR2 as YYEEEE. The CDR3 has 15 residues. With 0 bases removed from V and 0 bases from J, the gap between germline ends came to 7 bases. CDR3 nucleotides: TGTGCCAGCAGCTTGGGCCCAGTCTCTGGAAACACCATATATTTT. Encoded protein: CASSLGPVSGNTIYF. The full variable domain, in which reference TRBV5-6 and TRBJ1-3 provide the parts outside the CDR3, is DAGVTQSPTHLIKTRGQQVTLRCSPKSGHDTVSWYQQALGQGPQFIFQYYEEEERQRGNFPDRFSGHQFPNYSSELNVNALLLGDSALYLCASSLGPVSGNTIYFGEGSWLTVV.

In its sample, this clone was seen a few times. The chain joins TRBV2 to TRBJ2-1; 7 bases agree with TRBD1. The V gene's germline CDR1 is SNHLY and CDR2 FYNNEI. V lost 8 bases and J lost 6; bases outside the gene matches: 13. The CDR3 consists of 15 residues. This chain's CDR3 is CASEGAWEGTNEQFF. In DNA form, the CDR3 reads TGTGCCAGCGAGGGGGCCTGGGAAGGGACCAATGAGCAGTTCTTC.

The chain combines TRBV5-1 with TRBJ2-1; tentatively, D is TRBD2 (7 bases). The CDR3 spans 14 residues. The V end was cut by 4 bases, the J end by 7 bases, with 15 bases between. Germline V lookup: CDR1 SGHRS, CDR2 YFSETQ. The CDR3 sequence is CASSSPGRGNEQFF. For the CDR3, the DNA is TGCGCCAGCAGCAGTCCGGGGAGGGGGAATGAGCAGTTCTTC.

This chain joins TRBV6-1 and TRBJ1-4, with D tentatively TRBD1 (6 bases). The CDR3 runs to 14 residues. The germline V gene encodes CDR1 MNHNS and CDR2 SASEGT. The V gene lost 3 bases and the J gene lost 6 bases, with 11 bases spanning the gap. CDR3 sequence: CASSEAGAHEKLFF. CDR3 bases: TGTGCCAGCAGTGAGGCGGGGGCGCATGAAAAACTGTTTTTT.

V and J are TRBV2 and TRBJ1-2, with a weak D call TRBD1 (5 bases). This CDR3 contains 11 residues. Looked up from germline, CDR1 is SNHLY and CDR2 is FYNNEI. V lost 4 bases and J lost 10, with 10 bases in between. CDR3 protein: CASSGGSFYTF. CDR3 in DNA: TGTGCCAGCAGTGGGGGCAGTTTCTACACCTTC.

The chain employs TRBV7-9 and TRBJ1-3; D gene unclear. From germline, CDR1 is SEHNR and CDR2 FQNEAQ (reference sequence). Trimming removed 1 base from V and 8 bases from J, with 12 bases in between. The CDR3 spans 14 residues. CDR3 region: CASSLDPGVYTIYF. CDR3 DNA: TGTGCCAGCAGCTTAGATCCTGGAGTTTACACCATATATTTT.

The CDR3 is CASSYSPLANEQFF. CDR3 sequence (DNA): TGTGCCAGCAGTTACTCTCCTCTAGCCAATGAGCAGTTCTTC. V gene TRBV6-5 combines with J gene TRBJ2-1; a weak D match, TRBD2 (5 bases). Per the germline V gene, CDR1 is MNHEY and CDR2 is SVGAGI. The germline V and J ends were trimmed by 0 bases and 6 bases, with 9 bases remaining between them. The CDR3 has 14 residues.